A selection of T cell receptor beta chains follows, all from one sample in a study of lymphopenia after photon versus proton radiotherapy. Clones were read by immunoSEQ multiplex PCR, and TCRdb kept only the in-frame ones, dropping some. The sample includes more than 70,000 clones, over 70% seen only once; the top ten take roughly 1.4%. Sequencing was performed on peripheral blood, taken from a patient treated with proton-based radiotherapy. These receptors were taken from a man in his 60s with pancreatic cancer. Each CDR3 is given with its conserved first and last residue. D genes are given only for firm matches. Only some rows state a clone size, as once, few, many or a class for expanded clones.

clone size	V gene	D gene	J gene	CDR3 protein	CDR3 DNA
.	TRBV4-2	TRBD2	TRBJ2-5	CASSSGDLETQYF	TGTGCCAGCAGCAGCGGGGACTTGGAGACCCAGTACTTC
few	TRBV10-2	.	TRBJ2-2	CASSVRVTGELFF	TGCGCCAGCTCAGTAAGGGTCACCGGGGAGCTGTTTTTT
.	TRBV11-2	.	TRBJ1-1	CASSLGLKNTEAFF	TGTGCCAGCAGCTTGGGTTTGAAGAACACTGAAGCTTTCTTT
.	TRBV11-1	TRBD1	TRBJ1-6	CASSRQGWDSPLHF	TGTGCCAGCAGCCGACAGGGTTGGGATTCACCCCTCCACTTT
.	TRBV28	TRBD2	TRBJ2-3	CASSVPGHRAPEYRSGRPDTQYF	TGTGCCAGCAGTGTACCGGGACATAGAGCCCCTGAATACAGGAGCGGGAGACCAGATACGCAGTATTTT
.	TRBV2	TRBD1	TRBJ2-7	CASTRSSGQVNYEQYF	TGTGCCAGCACCAGATCTTCGGGACAGGTTAACTACGAGCAGTACTTC
.	TRBV5-1	TRBD2	TRBJ2-3	CASKLAGGADTQYF	TGCGCCAGCAAATTGGCGGGAGGAGCAGATACGCAGTATTTT
.	TRBV5-6	TRBD1	TRBJ2-3	CASTRTGVALYTQYF	TGTGCCAGCACCCGGACAGGGGTGGCACTTTATACGCAGTATTTT
once	TRBV11-3	.	TRBJ2-1	CASSSYASTGMDEQFF	TGTGCCAGCAGCTCGTATGCTAGTACGGGGATGGATGAGCAGTTCTTC
.	TRBV18	.	TRBJ1-2	CASSPDIRNSGYGYTF	TGTGCCAGCTCACCAGATATTCGGAACAGCGGCTATGGCTACACCTTC
.	TRBV6-4	TRBD2	TRBJ2-1	CASSASGSNYNEQFF	TGTGCCAGCAGCGCTAGCGGGAGTAACTACAATGAGCAGTTCTTC
.	TRBV5-8	.	TRBJ2-6	CASSLVLSAGANVLTF	TGTGCCAGCAGCTTGGTCCTAAGTGCTGGGGCCAACGTCCTGACTTTC
.	TRBV19	.	TRBJ1-2	CASSSRQASNYGYTF	TGTGCCAGTAGTAGTCGACAGGCCTCTAACTATGGCTACACCTTC
.	TRBV14	.	TRBJ2-3	CASSQGLGASARTDTQYF	TGTGCCAGCAGCCAGGGTCTAGGTGCCAGTGCCCGGACAGATACGCAGTATTTT
.	TRBV6-5	.	TRBJ1-5	CAHQLDGGLGQPQHF	TGTGCCCACCAACTGGATGGGGGTTTAGGACAGCCCCAGCATTTT
.	TRBV5-5	TRBD2	TRBJ2-7	CASSPNLGLSYEQYF	TGTGCCAGCAGCCCAAACCTGGGACTATCCTACGAGCAGTACTTC
.	TRBV30	TRBD1	TRBJ1-4	CAWSRGETNEKLFF	TGTGCCTGGAGCAGGGGGGAAACTAATGAAAAACTGTTTTTT
.	TRBV5-6	TRBD1	TRBJ2-3	CASSPRTGGFTDTQYF	TGTGCCAGCAGCCCGAGGACAGGGGGCTTCACAGATACGCAGTATTTT
.	TRBV7-9	.	TRBJ2-1	CASSLVLGNEQFF	TGTGCCAGCAGCTTAGTTTTGGGTAATGAGCAGTTCTTC
few	TRBV2	TRBD2	TRBJ2-1	CASRASGSNEQFF	TGTGCCAGCAGGGCTAGCGGGAGCAATGAGCAGTTCTTC
once	TRBV6-5	TRBD1	TRBJ1-5	CASSYGTGGYQHF	TGTGCCAGCAGTTATGGGACAGGGGGGTACCAGCATTTT
.	TRBV6-1	.	TRBJ2-7	CASIGTSAYEQYF	TGTGCCAGCATAGGGACCAGCGCCTACGAGCAGTACTTC
.	TRBV13	.	TRBJ1-1	CASSPSIRHTEAFF	TGTGCCAGCAGCCCCTCGATAAGGCACACTGAAGCTTTCTTT
.	TRBV5-6	TRBD1	TRBJ1-4	CASSFGTGSEKLFF	TGTGCCAGCAGTTTTGGGACAGGTAGCGAAAAACTGTTTTTT
.	TRBV2	.	TRBJ1-1	CASGLEKGAFF	TGTGCCAGCGGGTTGGAGAAAGGGGCTTTCTTT
.	TRBV7-2	.	TRBJ2-1	CASSSRLALNEQFF	TGTGCCAGCAGCTCCCGGCTGGCGCTCAATGAGCAGTTCTTC
few	TRBV29-1	TRBD2	TRBJ2-7	CSVAFPGGPDEQYF	TGCAGCGTTGCCTTCCCGGGAGGGCCCGACGAGCAGTACTTC
.	TRBV5-1	.	TRBJ2-2	CASSFGQAENTGELFF	TGCGCCAGCAGCTTTGGCCAGGCAGAGAACACCGGGGAGCTGTTTTTT
.	TRBV19	TRBD2	TRBJ2-7	CASSVTSGKLYEQYF	TGTGCCAGTAGTGTTACTAGCGGGAAATTGTACGAGCAGTACTTC
few	TRBV6-5	.	TRBJ1-3	CASSSDQGNTIYF	TGTGCCAGCAGCTCTGACCAAGGAAACACCATATATTTT
.	TRBV7-2	.	TRBJ1-1	CASSLASQGLEAFF	TGTGCCAGCAGCTTAGCGTCGCAAGGGCTTGAAGCTTTCTTT
few	TRBV10-3	TRBD1	TRBJ1-3	CAISGTGPGNTIYF	TGTGCCATCAGTGGGACAGGGCCTGGAAACACCATATATTTT
.	TRBV28	.	TRBJ2-2	CASTKGGSTRGELFF	TGTGCCAGCACCAAGGGGGGATCCACACGCGGGGAGCTGTTTTTT
once	TRBV11-3	.	TRBJ2-1	CASSLGGRGGNEQFF	TGTGCCAGCAGCTTAGGCGGTCGGGGAGGCAATGAGCAGTTCTTC
few	TRBV28	TRBD1	TRBJ2-7	CASRRGQGAYEQYF	TGTGCCAGCAGACGGGGACAGGGGGCCTACGAGCAGTACTTC
.	TRBV9	.	TRBJ2-1	CASSVEGLAGNEQFF	TGTGCCAGCAGCGTAGAAGGTCTAGCAGGTAATGAGCAGTTCTTC
.	TRBV4-1	.	TRBJ2-5	CASSQVGAPGETQYF	TGCGCCAGCAGCCAAGTCGGTGCGCCCGGGGAGACCCAGTACTTC
.	TRBV6-5	.	TRBJ1-1	CASSSSTGSEAFF	TGTGCCAGCAGTTCATCGACAGGCAGTGAAGCTTTCTTT
.	TRBV7-9	TRBD1	TRBJ1-1	CASSPGDRGLSEAFF	TGTGCCAGCAGCCCGGGTGACAGGGGGCTCTCTGAAGCTTTCTTT
.	TRBV18	.	TRBJ2-7	CASSPEGYYEQYF	TGTGCCAGCTCACCCGAGGGGTACTACGAGCAGTACTTC
.	TRBV11-2	.	TRBJ1-3	CASSRPLGNTIYF	TGTGCCAGTTCACGGCCGCTGGGAAACACCATATATTTT
few	TRBV28	.	TRBJ1-5	CASSLPPGTQPQHF	TGTGCCAGCAGTTTACCCCCAGGGACACAGCCCCAGCATTTT